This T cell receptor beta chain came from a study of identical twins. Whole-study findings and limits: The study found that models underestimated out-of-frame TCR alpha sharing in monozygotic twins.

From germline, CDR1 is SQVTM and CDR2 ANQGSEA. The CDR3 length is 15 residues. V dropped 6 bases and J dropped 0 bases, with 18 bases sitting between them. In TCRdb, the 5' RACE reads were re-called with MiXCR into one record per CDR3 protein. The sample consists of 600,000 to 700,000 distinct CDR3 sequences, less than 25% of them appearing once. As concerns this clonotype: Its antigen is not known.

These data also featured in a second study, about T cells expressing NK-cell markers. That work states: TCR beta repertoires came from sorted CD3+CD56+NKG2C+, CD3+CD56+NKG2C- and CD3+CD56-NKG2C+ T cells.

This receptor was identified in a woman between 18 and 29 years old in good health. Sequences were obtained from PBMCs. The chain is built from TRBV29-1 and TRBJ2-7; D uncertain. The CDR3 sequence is CSVTRTRQASYEQYF. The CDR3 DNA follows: TGCAGCGTGACCCGGACCCGGCAGGCCTCCTACGAGCAGTACTTC.